This T cell receptor (beta chain) comes out of a study of cytomegalovirus exposure and HLA in healthy donors. The PCR was carried out with 60 Vbeta primers and 13 Jbeta primers. Here immunoSEQ multiplex PCR was the method, and the copy in TCRdb shows in-frame clones only, minus some. The sample includes about 110,000 clones, 75% to 90% seen only once; the top ten take 6.5% to 8.5%. Concerning this clone: Its antigen is as yet unknown.

V lost 2 bases, J lost 2 bases, and 3 bases stayed unmatched. CDR1 is MNHNS, CDR2 SASEGT, per germline. The CDR3 loop spans 15 amino acids. Study results and caveats: Being productive about 87% or about 30% of the time was typical of most TCR beta V segments in an earlier analysis. Across donors, most TCRs were seen rarely, yet some public ones were widespread. Cytomegalovirus status was reportedly diagnosed by the classifier with high specificity and sensitivity.

The source of this sequence is a man between 25 and 39 years old in good health and CMV-seropositive. The V call is TRBV6-1, the J call TRBJ2-4; 7 bases are a match to TRBD1. Input material: PBMCs. This chain's CDR3 is CASSEKQGTKNIQYF. The CDR3 nucleotides read TGTGCCAGCAGTGAAAAACAGGGGACCAAAAACATTCAGTACTTC.